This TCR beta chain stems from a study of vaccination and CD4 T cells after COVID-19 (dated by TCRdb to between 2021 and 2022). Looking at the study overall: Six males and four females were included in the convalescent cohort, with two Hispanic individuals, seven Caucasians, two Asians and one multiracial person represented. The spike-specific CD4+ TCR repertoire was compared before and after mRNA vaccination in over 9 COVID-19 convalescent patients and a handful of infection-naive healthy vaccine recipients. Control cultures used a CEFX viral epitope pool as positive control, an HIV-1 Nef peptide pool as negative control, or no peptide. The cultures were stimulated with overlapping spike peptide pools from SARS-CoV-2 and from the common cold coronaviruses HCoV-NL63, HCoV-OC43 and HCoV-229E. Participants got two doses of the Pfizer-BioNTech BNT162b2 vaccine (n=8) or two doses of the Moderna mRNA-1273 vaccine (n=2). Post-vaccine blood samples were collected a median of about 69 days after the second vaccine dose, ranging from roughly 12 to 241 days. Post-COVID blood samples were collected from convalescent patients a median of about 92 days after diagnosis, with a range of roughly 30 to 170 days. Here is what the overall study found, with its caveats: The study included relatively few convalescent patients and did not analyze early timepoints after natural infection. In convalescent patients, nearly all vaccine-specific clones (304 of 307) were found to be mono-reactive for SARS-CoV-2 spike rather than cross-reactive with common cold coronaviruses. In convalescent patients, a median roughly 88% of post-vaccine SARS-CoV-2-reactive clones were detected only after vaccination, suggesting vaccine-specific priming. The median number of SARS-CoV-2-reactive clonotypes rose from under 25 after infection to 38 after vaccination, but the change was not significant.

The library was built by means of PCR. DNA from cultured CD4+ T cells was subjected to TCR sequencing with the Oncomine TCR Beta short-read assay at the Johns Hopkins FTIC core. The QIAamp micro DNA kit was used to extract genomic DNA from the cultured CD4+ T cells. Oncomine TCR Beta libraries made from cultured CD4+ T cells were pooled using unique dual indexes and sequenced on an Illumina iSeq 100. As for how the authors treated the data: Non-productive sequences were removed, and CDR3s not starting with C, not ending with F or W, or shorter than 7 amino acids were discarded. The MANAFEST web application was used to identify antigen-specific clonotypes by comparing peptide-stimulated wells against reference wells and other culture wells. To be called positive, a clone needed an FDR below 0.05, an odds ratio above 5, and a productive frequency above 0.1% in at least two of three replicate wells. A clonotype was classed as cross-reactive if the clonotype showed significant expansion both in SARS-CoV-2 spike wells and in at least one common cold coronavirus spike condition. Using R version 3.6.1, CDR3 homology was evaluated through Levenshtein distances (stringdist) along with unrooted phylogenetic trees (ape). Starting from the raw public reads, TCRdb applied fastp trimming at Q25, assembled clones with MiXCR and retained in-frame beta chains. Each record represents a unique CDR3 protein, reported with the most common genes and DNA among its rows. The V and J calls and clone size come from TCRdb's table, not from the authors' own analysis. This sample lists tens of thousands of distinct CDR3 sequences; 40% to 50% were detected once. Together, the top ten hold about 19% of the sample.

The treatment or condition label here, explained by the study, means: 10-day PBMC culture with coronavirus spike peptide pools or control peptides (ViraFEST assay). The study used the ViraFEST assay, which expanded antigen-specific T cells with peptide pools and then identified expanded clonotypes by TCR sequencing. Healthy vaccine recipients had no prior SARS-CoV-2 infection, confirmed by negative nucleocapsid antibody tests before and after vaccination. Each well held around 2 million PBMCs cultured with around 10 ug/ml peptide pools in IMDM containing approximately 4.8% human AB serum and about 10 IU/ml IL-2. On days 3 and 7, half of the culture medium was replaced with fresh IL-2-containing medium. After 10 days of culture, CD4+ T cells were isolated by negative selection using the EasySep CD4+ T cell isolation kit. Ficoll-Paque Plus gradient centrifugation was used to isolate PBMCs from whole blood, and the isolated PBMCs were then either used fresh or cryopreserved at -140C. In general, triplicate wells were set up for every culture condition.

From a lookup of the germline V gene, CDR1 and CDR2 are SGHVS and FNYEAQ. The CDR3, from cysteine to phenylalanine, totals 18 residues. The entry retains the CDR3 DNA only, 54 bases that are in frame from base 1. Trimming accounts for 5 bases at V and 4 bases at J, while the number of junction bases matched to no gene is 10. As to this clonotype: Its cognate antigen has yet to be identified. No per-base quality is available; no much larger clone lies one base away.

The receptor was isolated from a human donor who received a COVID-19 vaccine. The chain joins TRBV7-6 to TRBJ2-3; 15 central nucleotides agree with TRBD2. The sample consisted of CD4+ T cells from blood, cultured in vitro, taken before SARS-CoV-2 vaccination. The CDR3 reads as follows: CASSHGLAGGPRADTQYF. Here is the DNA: TGTGCCAGCAGCCACGGACTAGCGGGGGGGCCTAGGGCAGATACGCAGTATTTT. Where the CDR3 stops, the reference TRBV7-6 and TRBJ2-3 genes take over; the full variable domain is GAGVSQSPRYKVTKRGQDVALRCDPISGHVSLYWYRQALGQGPEFLTYFNYEAQQDKSGLPNDRFSAERPEGSISTLTIQRTEQRDSAMYRCASSHGLAGGPRADTQYFGPGTRLTVL.